One sample yielded the 23 T cell receptor beta chains listed below, sequenced in a study of blood T cell repertoires in COVID-19. Produced via immunoSEQ multiplex PCR; TCRdb's table is partial and in-frame only. Of 95,000 or so clones in the sample, more than 65% were seen once. The source material was peripheral blood. The receptors were sampled from a man older than 75 with active or convalescent COVID-19.

The chain carries TRBV6-5 and TRBJ1-5, with 8 bases matching TRBD1. CDR1 and CDR2 (germline): MNHEY, SVGAGI. The CDR3 runs to 16 residues. Trimming took 0 bases from V and 4 from J; bases not matched to a gene: 5. The CDR3 DNA reads as TGTGCCAGCAGTTACTCCCCGGACAGGGTTAATCAGCCCCAGCATTTT. As protein: CASSYSPDRVNQPQHF.

V gene TRBV7-2 combines with J gene TRBJ1-1; TRBD1 aligns across 9 bases. CDR3 length: 15 amino acids. Per the germline V gene, CDR1 is SGHTA and CDR2 is FQGNSA. The J segment lost 7 bases and the V segment lost 5 bases, leaving 11 bases of the junction unmatched. The chain's CDR3 is CASSRPGTGLIEAFF. The CDR3 bases are TGTGCCAGCAGCCGTCCAGGGACAGGGTTGATTGAAGCTTTCTTT.

V usage is TRBV4-2 and J usage is TRBJ1-4, with D unclear. Trimming took 1 base from V and 8 from J, leaving 5 bases between them. The germline V gene has CDR1 LGHNA and CDR2 YNFKEQ. CDR3 size: 12 residues. The CDR3: CASSQATEKLFF. The CDR3 DNA reads as TGTGCCAGCAGCCAAGCAACAGAAAAACTGTTTTTT.

The chain carries TRBV18 and TRBJ1-1; TRBD1 might be the D (5 bases). V lost 4 bases and J lost 0, with 12 bases in between. Germline values: CDR1 KGHSH, CDR2 LQKENI. This CDR3 region has 15 residues. The CDR3 nucleotides are TGTGCCAGCTCACTGGGGGGGGGACTGAACACTGAAGCTTTCTTT. Its translation is CASSLGGGLNTEAFF.

V and J are TRBV6-2 or TRBV6-3 and TRBJ1-2, with 8 bases aligning to TRBD1. The germline gives CDR1 MNHEY, CDR2 SVGEGT. The CDR3 totals 15 residues. The V and J ends lost 4 bases and 7 bases, in that order; junction bases with no gene match: 11. CDR3 in amino acids: CASSSFRDRGGGYTF. CDR3 nucleotide sequence: TGTGCCAGCAGTTCCTTTCGCGACAGGGGCGGTGGCTACACCTTC.

The chain links TRBV11-3 to TRBJ2-3, with D possibly being TRBD1 (6 bases). The CDR3 sequence is 16 residues long. Trimming removed 5 bases at V and 1 base at J, with 16 bases between. Germline-derived CDR1 and CDR2 are SGHNT and YENEEA. CDR3 coding DNA: TGTGCCAGCAGCCCCCATGAAGCAGGGGGCACAGATACGCAGTATTTT. Encoded protein: CASSPHEAGGTDTQYF. Complete variable domain (other parts from reference TRBV11-3 and TRBJ2-3): EAGVVQSPRYKIIEKKQPVAFWCNPISGHNTLYWYLQNLGQGPELLIRYENEEAVDDSQLPKDRFSAERLKGVDSTLKIQPAELGDSAVYLCASSPHEAGGTDTQYFGPGTRLTVL.

The genes are TRBV6-6 and TRBJ2-3; possibly TRBD1 for D (5 bases). The V gene's germline CDR1 is MNHNY and CDR2 SVGAGI (reference sequence). V dropped 0 bases and J dropped 4 bases, with 8 bases sitting between them. This CDR3 comprises 14 residues. CDR3 residues: CASSYSQGSDTQYF. The DNA for the CDR3 is TGTGCCAGCAGTTACTCGCAGGGCTCAGATACGCAGTATTTT.

The V and J genes are TRBV3-1 (or the pseudogene TRBV3-2) and TRBJ2-1, with D possibly TRBD2 on 6 matching bases. Trimming pared 5 bases from V and 3 bases from J, leaving 14 bases between. The CDR3 loop spans 15 amino acids. Germline V gene sequence: CDR1 LGHDT, CDR2 YNNKEL (reference sequence). This chain's CDR3 is CASSLGRRSYNEQFF. As DNA, the CDR3 is TGTGCCAGCAGCTTAGGGAGGAGGAGCTACAATGAGCAGTTCTTC.

The CDR3 nucleotides read TGTGCCAGCAGCCGGGACAGCAACTATGGCTACACCTTC. This sequence encodes CASSRDSNYGYTF. V and J are TRBV5-5 and TRBJ1-2; 7 nucleotides align to TRBD1. Per germline, CDR1 SGHKS and CDR2 YYEKEE (reference sequence). This CDR3 is 13 amino acids long. The junction had 2 bases not matched to a gene; V was cut back by 4 bases and J by 2 bases.

Judged by abundance, this clone is medium-sized. The chain uses TRBV5-1 and TRBJ2-1, with D possibly matching TRBD1 (7 bases). V was pared by 4 bases and J by 0 bases, with 11 bases between. CDR3 size: 15 residues. In germline, CDR1 is SGHRS, CDR2 YFSETQ. The CDR3 region is CASSPGDSSYNEQFF. DNA for the CDR3: TGCGCCAGCAGCCCGGGGGACAGCTCCTACAATGAGCAGTTCTTC.

This clone was picked up one time. The chain uses TRBV18 and TRBJ1-4; TRBD1 aligns across 8 bases. Trimming took 2 bases from V and 8 from J; bases not matched to a gene: 7. CDR1 is KGHSH, CDR2 LQKENI, per germline. This CDR3 spans 15 amino acids. The CDR3 coding sequence is TGTGCCAGCTCACCAGAACAGGGGGTAGGAGAAAAACTGTTTTTT. Its protein is CASSPEQGVGEKLFF.

V is TRBV7-6 and J is TRBJ1-1; perhaps TRBD1 as D (5 bases). V was pared by 1 base and J by 7 bases, with 10 bases between. The germline V gene encodes CDR1 SGHVS and CDR2 FNYEAQ. The length of the CDR3 is 13 residues. The CDR3 DNA is TGTGCCAGCAGCTTAGGCCAGGGATATGAAGCTTTCTTT. This translates into CASSLGQGYEAFF.

The chain employs TRBV7-8 and TRBJ1-2, with D possibly matching TRBD1 (5 bases). Germline V gene data show CDR1 as SGHVS and CDR2 as FQNEAQ. CDR3 length: 13 residues. Trimming took off 5 bases at V and 9 bases at J, with 16 bases between the two ends. The CDR3 spells CASSAGTLKSYTF. In nucleotides, the CDR3 is TGTGCCAGCAGCGCGGGGACTCTAAAAAGCTACACCTTC. Using reference TRBV7-8 and TRBJ1-2 for the parts outside the CDR3, the full variable domain is GAGVSQSPRYKVAKRGQDVALRCDPISGHVSLFWYQQALGQGPEFLTYFQNEAQLDKSGLPSDRFFAERPEGSVSTLKIQRTQQEDSAVYLCASSAGTLKSYTFGSGTRLTVV.

The chain has TRBV4-3 and TRBJ2-2, with a tentative D call TRBD2 (5 bases). This CDR3 region has 15 residues. CDR1 and CDR2 (germline): LGHNA, YSLEER. With 4 bases removed from V and 5 bases from J, the gap between germline ends came to 14 bases. The CDR3 is CASSPVTSGTGELFF. The CDR3 DNA follows: TGCGCCAGCAGCCCCGTAACTTCGGGGACCGGGGAGCTGTTTTTT.

V usage is TRBV12-5 and J usage is TRBJ2-1; TRBD2 agrees at 15 bases. Per the germline V gene, CDR1 is LGHNT and CDR2 is FRNRAP. This CDR3 region has 14 residues. Germline trimming cut 5 bases from V and 8 bases from J; bases unmatched to any gene: 1. Written as DNA, the CDR3 is TGTGCTAGTGGTAGGACTAGCGGGGGGGATGAGCAGTTCTTC. Protein: CASGRTSGGDEQFF.

The table lists this clone with a count of one. This rearrangement joins TRBV11-3 to TRBJ1-2; 9 bases match TRBD1. The length of the CDR3 is 16 residues. Germline assignment: CDR1 SGHNT and CDR2 YENEEA. Losses at the gene ends were 3 bases for V and 6 bases for J; bases not matched to a gene: 11. The CDR3 nucleotides read TGTGCCAGCAGCTTTGTGGGGAGCGGGGACAGGGATGGCTACACCTTC. It codes for CASSFVGSGDRDGYTF.

This clone was detected only once. The chain joins TRBV7-8 to TRBJ1-1, with a possible D match to TRBD1 (6 bases). V was pared by 1 base and J by 2 bases, with 11 bases between. The CDR3 length is 15 residues. Germline V lookup: CDR1 SGHVS, CDR2 FQNEAQ. The CDR3 reads CASSLVGGGNTEAFF. The CDR3 nucleotides read TGTGCCAGCAGCTTAGTTGGGGGCGGAAACACTGAAGCTTTCTTT.

DNA of the CDR3: TGTGCCAGCAGCGCCTCCCAGGGAATTAGAGGCTACACCTTC. Its translation is CASSASQGIRGYTF. This sequence joins TRBV9 and TRBJ1-2; D possibly corresponds to TRBD1 (5 bases). V was trimmed by 3 bases and J by 8 bases, leaving 17 bases between them. The V gene's germline CDR1 is SGDLS and CDR2 YYNGEE. The CDR3 runs 14 residues.

The CDR3 sequence is CASIGSSSFSSGSSYNEQFF. CDR3 bases: TGTGCCAGCATTGGTAGCTCTAGTTTTAGCTCTGGGAGCTCCTACAATGAGCAGTTCTTC. This chain uses TRBV6-9 with TRBJ2-1; possible D gene TRBD2, 5 bases. Trimming stripped 7 bases from V and 0 bases from J, with 28 bases between. This CDR3 has 20 residues. The germline V gene encodes CDR1 MNHGY and CDR2 SVAAGI.

This chain links TRBV28 with TRBJ1-2; D remains unclear. Germline V gene sequence: CDR1 MDHEN, CDR2 SYDVKM. Trimming took 11 bases from V and 0 from J, leaving 7 bases between them. The CDR3 consists of 11 residues. The CDR3 loop is CAGGANYGYTF. The CDR3 DNA sequence: TGTGCCGGTGGAGCTAACTATGGCTACACCTTC.

The V and J genes are TRBV9 and TRBJ2-1, with a possible D match to TRBD2 (6 bases). Germline lookup yields CDR1 SGDLS and CDR2 YYNGEE. The CDR3 contains 18 residues. Trimming took off 0 bases at V and 4 bases at J, with 20 bases between the two ends. This chain's CDR3 is CASSVGLGAGLNYNEQFF. DNA of the CDR3: TGTGCCAGCAGCGTAGGGTTAGGGGCGGGACTCAATTACAATGAGCAGTTCTTC.

This clone was seen only once. This rearrangement joins TRBV19 to TRBJ1-5; no reliable D call. Germline V gene sequence: CDR1 LNHDA, CDR2 SQIVND (reference sequence). The CDR3 runs 15 residues. V lost 1 base to trimming and J lost 3 bases, with 10 bases between them. This CDR3 is CASSIGAIYNQPQHF. The CDR3 nucleotides are TGTGCCAGTAGTATAGGCGCTATATACAATCAGCCCCAGCATTTT.

This sequence joins TRBV11-3 and TRBJ1-1; TRBD1 might be the D (5 bases). The germline CDR1 and CDR2 sequences are SGHNT and YENEEA. The V end was cut by 0 bases, the J end by 6 bases, with 8 bases between. There are 13 residues in the CDR3. CDR3 amino acids: CASSLDRASEAFF. In DNA, the CDR3 is TGTGCCAGCAGCTTAGACAGGGCGTCTGAAGCTTTCTTT.